A selection of T cell receptor beta chains follows, all from one sample in a study of glioma-infiltrating T cells after dendritic cell vaccination. Using immunoSEQ multiplex PCR, the repertoire was profiled, and TCRdb retains in-frame clones only, with some absent. The sample holds roughly 68,000 clones, approximately 85% seen once. The sample in question was blood, obtained before dendritic cell vaccination. These receptors originate from a human donor with glioblastoma. Each CDR3 is given with its conserved first and last residue. The order of the fields is D gene, V gene, clone size, J gene, CDR3 DNA, CDR3 protein. A D gene is named only where the DNA matches it firmly. Expanded clones get a size class; other rows say once, few or many, or leave the size out.

d_call: -; v_call: TRBV6-5; clone_size: -; j_call: TRBJ1-2; cdr3_nt: TGTGCCAGCAGTTACGGGGGGACCAATGGCTACACCTTC; cdr3_aa: CASSYGGTNGYTF
d_call: -; v_call: TRBV5-6; clone_size: -; j_call: TRBJ2-1; cdr3_nt: TGTGCCAGCAGCTTGTCCGGGGGAAATCGATACAATGAGCAGTTCTTC; cdr3_aa: CASSLSGGNRYNEQFF
d_call: -; v_call: TRBV5-7; clone_size: -; j_call: TRBJ2-3; cdr3_nt: TGTGCCAGCAGCTTAGGGGCAGGCCAGGGGGGAACAGATACGCAGTATTTT; cdr3_aa: CASSLGAGQGGTDTQYF
d_call: -; v_call: TRBV5-1; clone_size: -; j_call: TRBJ1-4; cdr3_nt: TGCGCCAGCAGCCCCCAGACAACTAATGAAAAACTGTTTTTT; cdr3_aa: CASSPQTTNEKLFF
d_call: -; v_call: TRBV5-4; clone_size: -; j_call: TRBJ1-3; cdr3_nt: TGTGCCAGCAGTCGGGGGGTCCCTTCTGGAAACACCATATATTTT; cdr3_aa: CASSRGVPSGNTIYF
d_call: -; v_call: TRBV2; clone_size: -; j_call: TRBJ1-2; cdr3_nt: TGTGCCAGCAGTGAAACGGGGGGGAGGTATGGCTACACCTTC; cdr3_aa: CASSETGGRYGYTF
d_call: TRBD1; v_call: TRBV7-8; clone_size: -; j_call: TRBJ1-2; cdr3_nt: TGTGCCAGCAGCTCCCAGGGGGCCAAGACCTTTAACTATGGCTACACCTTC; cdr3_aa: CASSSQGAKTFNYGYTF
d_call: TRBD1; v_call: TRBV6-5; clone_size: -; j_call: TRBJ1-5; cdr3_nt: TGTGCCAGCAGTGGGGACAGGGGGGACCAGCCCCAGCATTTT; cdr3_aa: CASSGDRGDQPQHF
d_call: -; v_call: TRBV10-1; clone_size: -; j_call: TRBJ1-1; cdr3_nt: TGCGCCAGCAGCCCGACAGGATTGAACACTGAAGCTTTCTTT; cdr3_aa: CASSPTGLNTEAFF
d_call: TRBD2; v_call: TRBV28; clone_size: few; j_call: TRBJ2-1; cdr3_nt: TGTGCCAGCAGTTCTATAGCGGGGAGGAATGAGCAGTTCTTC; cdr3_aa: CASSSIAGRNEQFF
d_call: TRBD1; v_call: TRBV5-6; clone_size: once; j_call: TRBJ1-4; cdr3_nt: TGTGCCAGCAGCTTAAATCCGGGACAGGGGTACGAAAAACTGTTTTTT; cdr3_aa: CASSLNPGQGYEKLFF
d_call: TRBD1; v_call: TRBV5-4; clone_size: -; j_call: TRBJ2-5; cdr3_nt: TGTGCCAGCAGCTCCGGACAGGAAGGAGAGACCCAGTACTTC; cdr3_aa: CASSSGQEGETQYF
d_call: -; v_call: TRBV11-2; clone_size: -; j_call: TRBJ1-3; cdr3_nt: TGTGCCAGCAGCGACCGGACTGTAGCCACTGGAAACACCATATATTTT; cdr3_aa: CASSDRTVATGNTIYF
d_call: -; v_call: TRBV30; clone_size: -; j_call: TRBJ2-5; cdr3_nt: TGTGCCTGGAGTGTAGGGGGGACAGAAGAGACCCAGTACTTC; cdr3_aa: CAWSVGGTEETQYF
d_call: -; v_call: TRBV5-6; clone_size: -; j_call: TRBJ2-7; cdr3_nt: TGTGCCAGCAGGGAGGGGATTTTTGGCTACGAGCAGTACTTC; cdr3_aa: CASREGIFGYEQYF
d_call: TRBD1; v_call: TRBV7-8; clone_size: -; j_call: TRBJ1-2; cdr3_nt: TGTGCCAGCAGCTTAAGTTTTGGACAGGGGGAGGGCTACACCTTC; cdr3_aa: CASSLSFGQGEGYTF
d_call: TRBD1; v_call: TRBV5-6; clone_size: -; j_call: TRBJ1-5; cdr3_nt: TGTGCCAGGACCCGGGACAGCGATAGCAATCAGCCCCAGCATTTT; cdr3_aa: CARTRDSDSNQPQHF
d_call: -; v_call: TRBV6-1; clone_size: -; j_call: TRBJ2-3; cdr3_nt: TGTGCCACCCAGGACAGCAGCACAGATACGCAGTATTTT; cdr3_aa: CATQDSSTDTQYF
d_call: -; v_call: TRBV19; clone_size: -; j_call: TRBJ1-5; cdr3_nt: TGTGCCAGTAGTATTGCGGGTTATCAGCCCCAGCATTTT; cdr3_aa: CASSIAGYQPQHF
d_call: TRBD1; v_call: TRBV30; clone_size: -; j_call: TRBJ1-5; cdr3_nt: TGTGCCTGGAGTCAGGGGGGCGGAAACAATCAGCCCCAGCATTTT; cdr3_aa: CAWSQGGGNNQPQHF
d_call: -; v_call: TRBV6-1; clone_size: few; j_call: TRBJ1-1; cdr3_nt: TGTGCCAGCAGTGAATCCGGGGGTGCGGCTGAAGCTTTCTTT; cdr3_aa: CASSESGGAAEAFF
d_call: TRBD2; v_call: TRBV28; clone_size: -; j_call: TRBJ2-7; cdr3_nt: TGTGCCAGCTCGGAGGCCGAGACTAGCGGTACGGAGGAGCAGTACTTC; cdr3_aa: CASSEAETSGTEEQYF
d_call: -; v_call: TRBV27; clone_size: -; j_call: TRBJ1-4; cdr3_nt: TGTGCCAGCAGTTTATTATCAGGGCCGTTGGGTGCTAATGAAAAACTGTTTTTT; cdr3_aa: CASSLLSGPLGANEKLFF
d_call: TRBD1; v_call: TRBV2; clone_size: -; j_call: TRBJ1-5; cdr3_nt: TGTGCCAGCAGAGACAGGGCTAATCAGCCCCAGCATTTT; cdr3_aa: CASRDRANQPQHF
d_call: TRBD1; v_call: TRBV6-7; clone_size: -; j_call: TRBJ2-5; cdr3_nt: TGTGCCAGCAGGGGCGACAGGGGTCGGGGAGAGACCCAGTACTTC; cdr3_aa: CASRGDRGRGETQYF
d_call: TRBD1; v_call: TRBV7-8; clone_size: -; j_call: TRBJ1-3; cdr3_nt: TGTGCCAGCAGCCCGGACAGGGCCTCTGGAAACACCATATATTTT; cdr3_aa: CASSPDRASGNTIYF
d_call: -; v_call: TRBV18; clone_size: -; j_call: TRBJ2-3; cdr3_nt: TGTGCCAGCTCACCATTGGGGGGGGCCATAGTAGGAGATACGCAGTATTTT; cdr3_aa: CASSPLGGAIVGDTQYF
d_call: -; v_call: TRBV11-2; clone_size: -; j_call: TRBJ2-2; cdr3_nt: TGTGCCAGCAGCTTACAGGTTAACGGGGAGCTGTTTTTT; cdr3_aa: CASSLQVNGELFF
d_call: -; v_call: TRBV27; clone_size: -; j_call: TRBJ2-7; cdr3_nt: TGTGCCAGCAGCACAGGGTTCGAGCAGTACTTC; cdr3_aa: CASSTGFEQYF
d_call: TRBD2; v_call: TRBV6-6; clone_size: medium-sized; j_call: TRBJ2-7; cdr3_nt: TGTGCCAGCAGTTACTCAGAGCGGGGGCGGGAGCAGTACTTC; cdr3_aa: CASSYSERGREQYF
d_call: -; v_call: TRBV6-1; clone_size: -; j_call: TRBJ2-7; cdr3_nt: TGTGCCAGCACCCGGCCCCCGGGGTACGAGCAGTACTTC; cdr3_aa: CASTRPPGYEQYF
d_call: TRBD2; v_call: TRBV7-7; clone_size: -; j_call: TRBJ2-2; cdr3_nt: TGTGCCGCCGGCGGGGGGCGGGCCGGGGAGCTGTTTTTT; cdr3_aa: CAAGGGRAGELFF
d_call: -; v_call: TRBV28; clone_size: -; j_call: TRBJ2-1; cdr3_nt: TGTGCCAGCAGTTTTTTACTACTAAATGAGCAGTTCTTC; cdr3_aa: CASSFLLLNEQFF
d_call: -; v_call: TRBV9; clone_size: -; j_call: TRBJ1-2; cdr3_nt: TGTGCCAGCAGCGCCGCATGGGGGGGTGGCTACACCTTC; cdr3_aa: CASSAAWGGGYTF
d_call: TRBD2; v_call: TRBV5-1; clone_size: -; j_call: TRBJ2-5; cdr3_nt: TGCGCCAGCAGCTTCGACGGACTAGCGGGCGAGACCCAGTACTTC; cdr3_aa: CASSFDGLAGETQYF
d_call: -; v_call: TRBV19; clone_size: -; j_call: TRBJ1-1; cdr3_nt: TGTGCCAGTAGTATAGCCCATAACACTGAAGCTTTCTTT; cdr3_aa: CASSIAHNTEAFF
d_call: TRBD1; v_call: TRBV9; clone_size: once; j_call: TRBJ1-2; cdr3_nt: TGTGCCAGCAGCGTAGACCAGGGGGCGAGCTACACCTTC; cdr3_aa: CASSVDQGASYTF
d_call: TRBD1; v_call: TRBV4-1; clone_size: -; j_call: TRBJ2-7; cdr3_nt: TGCGCCAGCAGCCACATTATAGTCCGGGACAGGGTTTCCGAGCAGTACTTC; cdr3_aa: CASSHIIVRDRVSEQYF
d_call: TRBD2; v_call: TRBV29-1; clone_size: -; j_call: TRBJ2-3; cdr3_nt: TGCAGCGTCGAACGGGGGGGAGGGACGCAGTATTTT; cdr3_aa: CSVERGGGTQYF
d_call: TRBD2; v_call: TRBV5-1; clone_size: -; j_call: TRBJ2-5; cdr3_nt: TGCGCCAGCGGAACCGGGGGGTCCCAAGAGACCCAGTACTTC; cdr3_aa: CASGTGGSQETQYF
d_call: -; v_call: TRBV28; clone_size: -; j_call: TRBJ2-2; cdr3_nt: TGTGCCAGCACAAATGCAGAAAACACCGGGGAGCTGTTTTTT; cdr3_aa: CASTNAENTGELFF
d_call: -; v_call: TRBV4-2; clone_size: -; j_call: TRBJ2-5; cdr3_nt: TGTGCCAGCAGCCAAGAGTCAGGGGGGCTTAGTGAGACCCAGTACTTC; cdr3_aa: CASSQESGGLSETQYF
d_call: TRBD2; v_call: TRBV9; clone_size: -; j_call: TRBJ2-3; cdr3_nt: TGTGCCAGCAGCCTGAGGACTAGCGGGGGGTCCGGGAATACGCAGTATTTT; cdr3_aa: CASSLRTSGGSGNTQYF
d_call: -; v_call: TRBV11-2; clone_size: -; j_call: TRBJ2-7; cdr3_nt: TGTGCCAGCAGCTTTGGGGGCCACGAGCAGTACTTC; cdr3_aa: CASSFGGHEQYF
d_call: TRBD2; v_call: TRBV5-6; clone_size: -; j_call: TRBJ2-3; cdr3_nt: TGTGCCAGCAGCTTGGAGCTAGCGGGGTACACAGATACGCAGTATTTT; cdr3_aa: CASSLELAGYTDTQYF
d_call: TRBD2; v_call: TRBV11-1; clone_size: -; j_call: TRBJ2-7; cdr3_nt: TGTGCCAGCAAGCCCGGGGGGGCTAGTTTCTACGAGCAGTACTTC; cdr3_aa: CASKPGGASFYEQYF
d_call: TRBD2; v_call: TRBV28; clone_size: -; j_call: TRBJ2-5; cdr3_nt: TGTGCCAGCAGGTCGAGCGGGGGGGCTGGAGAGACCCAGTACTTC; cdr3_aa: CASRSSGGAGETQYF
d_call: -; v_call: TRBV28; clone_size: -; j_call: TRBJ1-1; cdr3_nt: TGTGCCAGCAGTTTACCCAACCCACAGGCGAACACTGAAGCTTTCTTT; cdr3_aa: CASSLPNPQANTEAFF
d_call: -; v_call: TRBV18; clone_size: few; j_call: TRBJ1-4; cdr3_nt: TGTGCCAGCTCACTAGGGACAATTGAAAATGAAAAACTGTTTTTT; cdr3_aa: CASSLGTIENEKLFF
d_call: TRBD1; v_call: TRBV5-1; clone_size: -; j_call: TRBJ1-4; cdr3_nt: TGCGCCAGCAGCCCAGGCCAACAGGGGGCTTATGAAAAACTGTTTTTT; cdr3_aa: CASSPGQQGAYEKLFF